This T cell receptor beta chain was captured in a study of human T cells and chemical hapten exposure. From the RACE reads, TCRdb called clonotypes with MiXCR, one entry per CDR3 protein. This repertoire shows some 200,000 distinct CDR3 sequences, 25% to 30% found once; its top ten account for roughly 3%. Described time point: pre-sensitization, week 0. The treatment denotes: therapeutic diphenylcyclopropenone sensitization with weekly scalp DPC. This clonotype was counted a few times. Sequenced material: whole blood, taken in connection with sensitization to the hapten diphenylcyclopropenone (DPC). This receptor was identified in a woman aged 25 to 39 with alopecia areata. Some clones in this sample may be carry-over from other donors' samples.

DNA of the CDR3: TGTGCCACCAGCGGCCGGACAGGGGGAGGAGAAAAACTGTTTTTT. Amino acid sequence: CATSGRTGGGEKLFF. The J gene is TRBJ1-4, the V gene TRBV15; the match to TRBD1 covers 10 bases. V lost 5 bases and J lost 8; bases outside the gene matches: 8. The CDR3 is made up of 15 amino acids. Germline CDR1 and CDR2: LNHNV and YYDKDF (reference sequence).